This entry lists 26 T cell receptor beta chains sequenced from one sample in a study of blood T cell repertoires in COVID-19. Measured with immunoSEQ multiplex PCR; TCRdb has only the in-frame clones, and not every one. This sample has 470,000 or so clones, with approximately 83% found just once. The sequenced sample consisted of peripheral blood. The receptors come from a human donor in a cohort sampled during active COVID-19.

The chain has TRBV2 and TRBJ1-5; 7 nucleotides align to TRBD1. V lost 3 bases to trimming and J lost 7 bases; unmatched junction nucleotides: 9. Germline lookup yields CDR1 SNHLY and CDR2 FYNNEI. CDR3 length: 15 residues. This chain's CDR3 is CASSETGSYNQPQHF. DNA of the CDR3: TGTGCCAGCAGTGAGACAGGGTCTTACAACCAGCCCCAGCATTTT.

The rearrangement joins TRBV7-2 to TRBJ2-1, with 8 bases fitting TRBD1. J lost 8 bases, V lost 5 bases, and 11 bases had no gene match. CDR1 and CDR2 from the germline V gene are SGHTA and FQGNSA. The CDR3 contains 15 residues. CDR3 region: CASSPEGQALYEQFF. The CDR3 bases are TGTGCCAGCAGCCCAGAGGGACAGGCCTTGTATGAGCAGTTCTTC.

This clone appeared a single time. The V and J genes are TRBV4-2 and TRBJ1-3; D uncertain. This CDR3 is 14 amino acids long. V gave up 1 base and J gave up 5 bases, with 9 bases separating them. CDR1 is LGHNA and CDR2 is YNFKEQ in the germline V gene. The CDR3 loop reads CASSQAGGRNTIYF. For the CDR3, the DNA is TGTGCCAGCAGCCAAGCCGGCGGAAGAAACACCATATATTTT.

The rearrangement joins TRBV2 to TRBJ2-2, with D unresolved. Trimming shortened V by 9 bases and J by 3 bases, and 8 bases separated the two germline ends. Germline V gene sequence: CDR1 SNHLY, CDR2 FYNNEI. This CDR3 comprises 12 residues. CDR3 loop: CASSFDTGELFF. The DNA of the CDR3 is TGTGCCAGTTCCTTCGACACCGGGGAGCTGTTTTTT.

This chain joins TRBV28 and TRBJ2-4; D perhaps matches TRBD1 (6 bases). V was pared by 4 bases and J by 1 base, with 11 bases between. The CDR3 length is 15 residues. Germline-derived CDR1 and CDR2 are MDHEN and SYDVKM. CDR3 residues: CASSSVQGAKNIQYF. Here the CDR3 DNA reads TGTGCCAGCAGTTCCGTGCAGGGGGCCAAAAACATTCAGTACTTC.

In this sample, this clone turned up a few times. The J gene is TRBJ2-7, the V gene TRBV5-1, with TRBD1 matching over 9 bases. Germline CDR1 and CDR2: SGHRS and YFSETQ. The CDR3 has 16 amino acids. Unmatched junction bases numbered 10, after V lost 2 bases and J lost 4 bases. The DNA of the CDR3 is TGCGCCAGCAGCTTCTTCCGACAGGGGGTTTTATACGAGCAGTACTTC. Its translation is CASSFFRQGVLYEQYF. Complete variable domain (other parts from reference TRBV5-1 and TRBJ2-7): KAGVTQTPRYLIKTRGQQVTLSCSPISGHRSVSWYQQTPGQGLQFLFEYFSETQRNKGNFPGRFSGRQFSNSRSEMNVSTLELGDSALYLCASSFFRQGVLYEQYFGPGTRLTVT.

CDR3 protein: CASSLEGLGGDTQYF. The DNA of the CDR3 is TGTGCCAGCAGCTTAGAGGGACTAGGGGGCGATACGCAGTATTTT. This chain joins TRBV7-2 and TRBJ2-3; TRBD2 might be the D (8 bases). CDR1 and CDR2 from the germline V gene are SGHTA and FQGNSA. V shed 1 base and J shed 6 bases, with 14 bases lying between them. The CDR3 is 15 amino acids. Full variable domain (remainder filled in from reference TRBV7-2 and TRBJ2-3): GAGVSQSPSNKVTEKGKDVELRCDPISGHTALYWYRQSLGQGLEFLIYFQGNSAPDKSGLPSDRFSAERTGGSVSTLTIQRTQQEDSAVYLCASSLEGLGGDTQYFGPGTRLTVL.

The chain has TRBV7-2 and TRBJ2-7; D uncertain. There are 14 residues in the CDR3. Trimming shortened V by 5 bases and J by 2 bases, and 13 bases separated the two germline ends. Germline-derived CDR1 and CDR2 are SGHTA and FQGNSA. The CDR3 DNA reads TGTGCCAGCAGCCCCCGTGGTGGAGCCTACGAGCAGTACTTC. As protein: CASSPRGGAYEQYF.

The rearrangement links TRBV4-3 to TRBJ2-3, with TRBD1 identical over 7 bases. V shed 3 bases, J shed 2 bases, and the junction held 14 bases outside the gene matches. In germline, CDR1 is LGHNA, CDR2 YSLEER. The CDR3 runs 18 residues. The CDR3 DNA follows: TGCGCCAGCAGCCAGGAAGTGACAGGGCTTATTTTCACAGATACGCAGTATTTT. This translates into CASSQEVTGLIFTDTQYF.

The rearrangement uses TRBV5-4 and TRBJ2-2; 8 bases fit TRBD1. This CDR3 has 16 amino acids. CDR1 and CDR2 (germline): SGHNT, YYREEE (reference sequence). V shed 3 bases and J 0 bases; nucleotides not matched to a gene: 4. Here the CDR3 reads CASSSPGQANTGELFF. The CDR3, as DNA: TGTGCCAGCAGCTCGCCGGGACAGGCGAACACCGGGGAGCTGTTTTTT.

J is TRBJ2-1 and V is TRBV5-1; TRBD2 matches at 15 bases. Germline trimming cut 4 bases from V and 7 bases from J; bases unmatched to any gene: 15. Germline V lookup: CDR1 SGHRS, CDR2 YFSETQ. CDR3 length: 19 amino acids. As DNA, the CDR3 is TGCGCCAGCAGCCCGGAGGGGACTAGCGGGAGGACGGGGAGGAATGAGCAGTTCTTC. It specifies CASSPEGTSGRTGRNEQFF. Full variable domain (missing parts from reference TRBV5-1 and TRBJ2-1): KAGVTQTPRYLIKTRGQQVTLSCSPISGHRSVSWYQQTPGQGLQFLFEYFSETQRNKGNFPGRFSGRQFSNSRSEMNVSTLELGDSALYLCASSPEGTSGRTGRNEQFFGPGTRLTVL.

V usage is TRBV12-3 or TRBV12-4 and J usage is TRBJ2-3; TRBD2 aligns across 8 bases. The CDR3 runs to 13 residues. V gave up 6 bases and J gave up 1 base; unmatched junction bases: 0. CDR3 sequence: CASSGGGTDTQYF. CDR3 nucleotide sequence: TGTGCCAGCAGCGGGGGGGGCACAGATACGCAGTATTTT.

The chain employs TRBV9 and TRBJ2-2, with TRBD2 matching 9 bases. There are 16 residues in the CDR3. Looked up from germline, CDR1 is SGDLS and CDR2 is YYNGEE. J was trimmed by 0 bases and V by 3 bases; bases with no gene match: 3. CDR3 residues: CASSALAGTNTGELFF. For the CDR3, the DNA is TGTGCCAGCAGCGCCCTAGCGGGGACGAACACCGGGGAGCTGTTTTTT.

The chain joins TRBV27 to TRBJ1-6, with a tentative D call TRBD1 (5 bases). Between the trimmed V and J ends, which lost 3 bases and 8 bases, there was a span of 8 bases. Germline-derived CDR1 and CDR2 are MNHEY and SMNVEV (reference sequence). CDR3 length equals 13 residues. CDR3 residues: CASSLTEDSPLHF. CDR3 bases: TGTGCCAGCAGTTTGACAGAAGATTCACCCCTCCACTTT.

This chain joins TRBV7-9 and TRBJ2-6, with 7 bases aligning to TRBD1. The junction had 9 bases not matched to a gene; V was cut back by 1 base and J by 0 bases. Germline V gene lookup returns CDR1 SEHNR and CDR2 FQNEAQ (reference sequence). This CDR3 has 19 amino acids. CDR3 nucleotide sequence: TGTGCCAGCAGCTTAGGTCCAGGACAGGTAAACTCTGGGGCCAACGTCCTGACTTTC. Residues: CASSLGPGQVNSGANVLTF.

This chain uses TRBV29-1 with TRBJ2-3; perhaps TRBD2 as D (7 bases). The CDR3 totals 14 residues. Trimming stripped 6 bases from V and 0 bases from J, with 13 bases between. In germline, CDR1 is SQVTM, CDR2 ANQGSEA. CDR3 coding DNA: TGCAGCGTCGATGCGGGGGCTAGCACAGATACGCAGTATTTT. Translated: CSVDAGASTDTQYF.

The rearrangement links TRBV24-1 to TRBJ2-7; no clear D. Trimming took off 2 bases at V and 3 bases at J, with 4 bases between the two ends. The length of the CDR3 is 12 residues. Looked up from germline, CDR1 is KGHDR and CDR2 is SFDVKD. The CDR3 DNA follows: TGTGCCACCAGTGATTCGTACTACGAGCAGTACTTC. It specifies CATSDSYYEQYF.

CDR3 protein: CASSKGTGNFMNTEAFF. The CDR3 DNA reads as TGTGCCAGCAGCAAGGGGACAGGTAACTTCATGAACACTGAAGCTTTCTTT. This chain uses TRBV6-2 or TRBV6-3 with TRBJ1-1; 8 nucleotides align to TRBD1. The CDR3 contains 17 residues. The V gene end was trimmed by 6 bases and the J gene end by 0 bases; junction bases not matched to a gene: 12. Germline V gene sequence: CDR1 MNHEY, CDR2 SVGEGT.

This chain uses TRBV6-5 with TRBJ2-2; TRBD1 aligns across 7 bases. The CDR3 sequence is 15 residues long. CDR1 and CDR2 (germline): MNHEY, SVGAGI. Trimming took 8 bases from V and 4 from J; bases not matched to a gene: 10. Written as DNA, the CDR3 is TGTGCCAGCCAAGGGGCGACAGGGACCACCGGGGAGCTGTTTTTT. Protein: CASQGATGTTGELFF.

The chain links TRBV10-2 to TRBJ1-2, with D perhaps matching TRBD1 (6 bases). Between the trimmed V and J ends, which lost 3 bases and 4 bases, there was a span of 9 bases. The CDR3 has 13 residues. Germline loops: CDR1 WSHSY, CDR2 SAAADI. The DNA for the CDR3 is TGCGCCAGCAGTGATGGGGGCTCCTATGGCTACACCTTC. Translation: CASSDGGSYGYTF.

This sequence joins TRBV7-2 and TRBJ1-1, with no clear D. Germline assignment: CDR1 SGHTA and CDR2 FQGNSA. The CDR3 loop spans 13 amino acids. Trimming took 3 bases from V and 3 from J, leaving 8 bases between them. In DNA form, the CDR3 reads TGTGCCAGCAGCTTCAACAGAGACACTGAAGCTTTCTTT. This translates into CASSFNRDTEAFF.

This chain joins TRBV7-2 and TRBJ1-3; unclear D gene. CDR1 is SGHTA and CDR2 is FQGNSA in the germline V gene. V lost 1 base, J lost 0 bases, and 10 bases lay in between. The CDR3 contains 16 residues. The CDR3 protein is CASSLGGSLSGNTIYF. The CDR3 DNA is TGTGCCAGCAGCTTAGGAGGGTCGCTCTCTGGAAACACCATATATTTT.

CDR3 region: CASSLSSTSNYEQYF. DNA of the CDR3: TGTGCCAGCAGCTTATCCTCGACTAGCAACTACGAGCAGTACTTC. The chain uses TRBV11-2 and TRBJ2-7; 7 nucleotides agree with TRBD2. Germline V gene lookup returns CDR1 SGHAT and CDR2 FQNNGV. This CDR3 has 15 residues. Trimming at V came to 2 bases and at J to 3 bases, leaving 7 bases not matched to a gene.

CDR3 protein: CASSTSPGLAGPYNEQFF. DNA for the CDR3: TGTGCCAGCAGCACTAGCCCGGGACTAGCGGGACCCTACAATGAGCAGTTCTTC. J is TRBJ2-1 and V is TRBV7-9; 13 nucleotides align to TRBD2. V lost 5 bases and J lost 2; bases outside the gene matches: 9. The CDR3 is 18 amino acids. Looked up from germline, CDR1 is SEHNR and CDR2 is FQNEAQ (reference sequence).

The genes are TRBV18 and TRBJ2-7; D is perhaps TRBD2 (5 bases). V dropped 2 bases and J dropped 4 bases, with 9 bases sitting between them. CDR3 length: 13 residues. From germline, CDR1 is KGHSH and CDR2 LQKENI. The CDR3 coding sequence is TGTGCCAGCTCACCAAGCGAGGGTTACGAGCAGTACTTC. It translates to CASSPSEGYEQYF.

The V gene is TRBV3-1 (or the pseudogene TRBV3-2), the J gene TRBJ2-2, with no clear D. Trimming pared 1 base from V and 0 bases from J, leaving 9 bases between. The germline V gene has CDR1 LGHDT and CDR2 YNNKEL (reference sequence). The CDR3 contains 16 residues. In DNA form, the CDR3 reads TGTGCCAGCAGCCAAGGTGGCGGTCCGAACACCGGGGAGCTGTTTTTT. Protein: CASSQGGGPNTGELFF.